This T cell receptor beta chain comes out of a study of cytomegalovirus exposure and HLA in healthy donors. Notes on the study in general: Overall, roughly 150 TCR beta chains were annotated as cytomegalovirus-associated. According to a subsequent analysis, TCR clusters identified in the first cohort showed a tendency to co-occur across the 120 validation repertoires. While the bulk of TCR sequences proved rare, some public TCRs turned up in many donors.

Assay: immunoSEQ multiplex PCR; the TCRdb copy retains only in-frame clones and omits some. The sample has under 85,000 clones; over 85% are singletons. The germline V and J ends were trimmed by 3 bases and 3 bases, with 9 bases remaining between them. The CDR3 length is 14 residues. Germline values: CDR1 ENHRY, CDR2 SYGVKD. As for this clone: What it binds is unknown.

Among the 110 or so subjects of the validation cohort, separate from the roughly 650-subject first cohort, were the donors. This clonotype originated in a woman aged 18 to 35 in good health and CMV-seronegative. J is TRBJ2-1 and V is TRBV10-3, with TRBD1 as a possible D gene (5 bases). Sequences were obtained from PBMCs. The CDR3 here is CAISEQADYNEQFF. CDR3 nucleotides: TGTGCCATCAGTGAACAGGCTGACTACAATGAGCAGTTCTTC.